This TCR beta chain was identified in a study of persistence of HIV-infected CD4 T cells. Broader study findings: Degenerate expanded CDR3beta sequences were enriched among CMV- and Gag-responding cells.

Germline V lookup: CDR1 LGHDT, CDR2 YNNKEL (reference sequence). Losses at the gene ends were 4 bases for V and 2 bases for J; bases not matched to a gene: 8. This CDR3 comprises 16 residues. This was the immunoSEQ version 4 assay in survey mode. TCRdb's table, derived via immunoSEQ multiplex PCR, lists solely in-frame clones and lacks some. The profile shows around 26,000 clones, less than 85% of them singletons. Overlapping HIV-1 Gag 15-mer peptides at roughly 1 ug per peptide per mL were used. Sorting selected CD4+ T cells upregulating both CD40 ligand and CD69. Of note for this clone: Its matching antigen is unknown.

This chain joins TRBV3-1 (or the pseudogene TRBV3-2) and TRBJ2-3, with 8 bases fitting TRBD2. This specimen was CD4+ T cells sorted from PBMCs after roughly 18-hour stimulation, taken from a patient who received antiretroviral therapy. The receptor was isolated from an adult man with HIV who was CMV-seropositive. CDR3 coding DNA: TGTGCCAGCAGCCCCCTCGGCGGGGGGTTCACAGATACGCAGTATTTT. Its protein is CASSPLGGGFTDTQYF.